Listed here is a single TCR beta chain. Sequenced by immunoSEQ multiplex PCR; TCRdb stores in-frame clones only, minus some. The sample contains 95,000 or so clones, roughly 95% of which appear only once. This entry belongs to a study of technical replicates of blood from a handful of donors. In germline, CDR1 is SGHRS, CDR2 YFSETQ. V was cut by 2 bases and J by 1 base, with 12 bases left in between. The CDR3 is 15 residues long. J is TRBJ1-1 and V is TRBV5-1, with D possibly being TRBD1 (5 bases). This receptor was identified in a human donor in good health. The specimen sequenced was T cells isolated from PBMCs. CDR3 in amino acids: CASSFRQPENTEAFF. The DNA for the CDR3 is TGCGCCAGCAGCTTCCGACAGCCGGAGAACACTGAAGCTTTCTTT.